What follows is one T cell receptor beta chain and its context. The record originates from a study of PD-L1 blockade in urothelial cancer. Study-level background: At 6 weeks and at 3 weeks (second dose) after treatment start, blood was analyzed. Blood-derived samples held a median around 140,000 T cells.

The germline CDR1 and CDR2 sequences are KGHSH and LQKENI. The CDR3 spans 13 residues. With 4 bases removed from V and 8 bases from J, the gap between germline ends came to 11 bases. Method: immunoSEQ multiplex PCR; TCRdb's copy keeps in-frame clones and lacks some. The sample has tens of thousands of clones, roughly 76% seen once. The source is a man aged 50-59 years with urothelial cancer. This rearrangement joins TRBV18 to TRBJ2-2; D is unresolved. The sequences come from PBMCs, collected around atezolizumab (anti-PD-L1) treatment. The CDR3 nucleotides are TGTGCCAGCTCACGGGCCCCTCGGGGGGAGCTGTTTTTT. This translates into CASSRAPRGELFF. The full variable domain, its missing parts supplied by reference TRBV18 and TRBJ2-2, is NAGVMQNPRHLVRRRGQEARLRCSPMKGHSHVYWYRQLPEEGLKFMVYLQKENIIDESGMPKERFSAEFPKEGPSILRIQQVVRGDSAAYFCASSRAPRGELFFGEGSRLTVL.